This T cell receptor beta chain is drawn from a study of T cells after yellow fever vaccination. As for the study in general: When fractions had low cell numbers, they were prepared with SMART-Seq v4 Ultra Low Input.

Universal primer sites and UMIs were introduced during 5'RACE template-switching synthesis of TCR cDNA. A single record per CDR3 protein comes from TCRdb applying MiXCR to the 5' RACE reads. The table has approximately 250,000 distinct CDR3 sequences, 3.6% seen once. This clonotype was detected ten times or more. V trimming: 3 bases; J trimming: 4 bases; junction bases outside the gene matches: 11. Germline V gene sequence: CDR1 SGHNT, CDR2 YYREEE (reference sequence). CDR3 length: 16 amino acids. This chain joins TRBV5-4 and TRBJ2-3; 7 nucleotides line up with TRBD2. Material: PBMCs, obtained 15 days after the yellow fever booster vaccination. This clonotype was obtained from a man between 18 and 29 years old who received the YFV17D yellow fever vaccine. The CDR3 is CASSSTRGGGADTQYF. In DNA, the CDR3 is TGTGCCAGCAGCTCGACCCGAGGCGGGGGAGCAGATACGCAGTATTTT.